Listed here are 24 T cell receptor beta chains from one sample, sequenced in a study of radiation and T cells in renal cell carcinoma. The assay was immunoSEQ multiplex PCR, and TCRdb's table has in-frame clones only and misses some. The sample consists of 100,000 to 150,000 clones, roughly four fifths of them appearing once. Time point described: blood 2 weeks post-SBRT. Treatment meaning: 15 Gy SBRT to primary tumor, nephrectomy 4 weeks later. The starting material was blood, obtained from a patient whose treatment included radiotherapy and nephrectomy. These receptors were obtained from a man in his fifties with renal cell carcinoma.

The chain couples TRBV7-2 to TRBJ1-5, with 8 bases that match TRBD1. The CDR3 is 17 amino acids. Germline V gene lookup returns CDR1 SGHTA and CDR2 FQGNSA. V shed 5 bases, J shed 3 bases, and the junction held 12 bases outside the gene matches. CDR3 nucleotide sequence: TGTGCCAGCAGCCCCGCAGGGGGCGCGGGACACAATCAGCCCCAGCATTTT. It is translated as CASSPAGGAGHNQPQHF.

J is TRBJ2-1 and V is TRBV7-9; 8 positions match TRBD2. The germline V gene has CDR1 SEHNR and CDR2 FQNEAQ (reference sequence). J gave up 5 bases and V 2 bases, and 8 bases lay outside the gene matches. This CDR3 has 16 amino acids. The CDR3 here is CASSLLAGGFNNEQFF. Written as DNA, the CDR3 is TGTGCCAGCAGCTTACTCGCGGGAGGATTTAACAATGAGCAGTTCTTC.

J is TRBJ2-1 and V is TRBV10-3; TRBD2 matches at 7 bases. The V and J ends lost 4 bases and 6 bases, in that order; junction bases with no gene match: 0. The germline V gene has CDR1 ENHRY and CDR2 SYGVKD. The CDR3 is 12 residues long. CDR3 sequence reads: CAISGTSNEQFF. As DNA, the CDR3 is TGTGCCATCAGTGGGACTAGCAATGAGCAGTTCTTC.

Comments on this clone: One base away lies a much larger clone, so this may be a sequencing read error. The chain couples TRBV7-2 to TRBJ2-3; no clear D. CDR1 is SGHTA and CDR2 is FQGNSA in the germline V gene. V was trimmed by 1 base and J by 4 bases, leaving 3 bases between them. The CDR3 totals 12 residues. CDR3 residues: CASSLDADTQYF. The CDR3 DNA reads TGTGCCAGCAGCTTAGATGCAGATACGCAGTATTTT.

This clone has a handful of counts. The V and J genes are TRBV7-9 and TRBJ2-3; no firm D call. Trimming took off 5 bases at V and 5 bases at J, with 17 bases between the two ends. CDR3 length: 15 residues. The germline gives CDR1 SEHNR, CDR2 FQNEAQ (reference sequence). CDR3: CASSPKVRLGDTQYF. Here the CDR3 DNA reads TGTGCCAGCAGCCCTAAGGTTAGGCTCGGAGATACGCAGTATTTT. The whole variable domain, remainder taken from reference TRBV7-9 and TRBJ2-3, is DTGVSQNPRHKITKRGQNVTFRCDPISEHNRLYWYRQTLGQGPEFLTYFQNEAQLEKSRLLSDRFSAERPKGSFSTLEIQRTEQGDSAMYLCASSPKVRLGDTQYFGPGTRLTVL.

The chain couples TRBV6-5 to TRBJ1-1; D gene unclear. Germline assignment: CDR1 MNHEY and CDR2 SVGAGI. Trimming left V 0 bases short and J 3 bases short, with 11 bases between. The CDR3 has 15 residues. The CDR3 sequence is CASSYSSEGDTEAFF. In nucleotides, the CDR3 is TGTGCCAGCAGTTACTCGAGCGAAGGAGACACTGAAGCTTTCTTT.

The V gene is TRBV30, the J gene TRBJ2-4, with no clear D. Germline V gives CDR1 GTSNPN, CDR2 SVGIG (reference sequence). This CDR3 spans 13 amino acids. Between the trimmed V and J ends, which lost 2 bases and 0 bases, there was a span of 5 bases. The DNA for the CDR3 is TGTGCCTGGAGTAGTATAGCCAAAAACATTCAGTACTTC. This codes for CAWSSIAKNIQYF. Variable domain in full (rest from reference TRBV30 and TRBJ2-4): SQTIHQWPATLVQPVGSPLSLECTVEGTSNPNLYWYRQAAGRGLQLLFYSVGIGQISSEVPQNLSASRPQDRQFILSSKKLLLSDSGFYLCAWSSIAKNIQYFGAGTRLSVL.

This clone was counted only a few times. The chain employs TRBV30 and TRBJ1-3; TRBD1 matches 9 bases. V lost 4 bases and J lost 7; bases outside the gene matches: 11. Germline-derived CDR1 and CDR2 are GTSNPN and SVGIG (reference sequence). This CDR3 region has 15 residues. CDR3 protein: CAWTDPGQGGNTIYF. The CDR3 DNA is TGTGCCTGGACCGATCCGGGACAGGGCGGGAACACCATATATTTT.

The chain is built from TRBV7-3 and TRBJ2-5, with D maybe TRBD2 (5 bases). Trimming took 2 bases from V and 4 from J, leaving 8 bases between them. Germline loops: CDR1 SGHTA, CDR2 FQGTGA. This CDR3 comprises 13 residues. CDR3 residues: CASSLRGGETQYF. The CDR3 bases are TGTGCCAGCAGCTTACGGGGTGGAGAGACCCAGTACTTC.

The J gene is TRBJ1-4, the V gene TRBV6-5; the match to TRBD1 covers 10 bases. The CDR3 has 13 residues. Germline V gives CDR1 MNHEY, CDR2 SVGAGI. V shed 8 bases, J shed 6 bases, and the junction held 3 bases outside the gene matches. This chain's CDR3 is CASRGTGDEKLFF. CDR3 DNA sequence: TGTGCCAGCCGGGGGACAGGGGATGAAAAACTGTTTTTT.

The DNA for the CDR3 is TGTGCCTGGAACAGGGTAGCCGGGGAGCTGTTTTTT. Translating gives CAWNRVAGELFF. The chain joins TRBV30 to TRBJ2-2; TRBD1 is a possible D gene (6 bases). Germline CDR1 is GTSNPN and CDR2 is SVGIG (reference sequence). V lost 4 bases and J lost 6, with 9 bases in between. The CDR3 spans 12 residues. Full variable domain (missing parts from reference TRBV30 and TRBJ2-2): SQTIHQWPATLVQPVGSPLSLECTVEGTSNPNLYWYRQAAGRGLQLLFYSVGIGQISSEVPQNLSASRPQDRQFILSSKKLLLSDSGFYLCAWNRVAGELFFGEGSRLTVL.

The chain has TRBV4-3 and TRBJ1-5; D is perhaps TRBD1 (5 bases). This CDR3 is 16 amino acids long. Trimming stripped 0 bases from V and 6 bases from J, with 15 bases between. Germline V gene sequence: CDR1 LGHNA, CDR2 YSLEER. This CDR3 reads CASSQDGAVGGQPQHF. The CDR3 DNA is TGCGCCAGCAGCCAAGATGGGGCTGTCGGGGGTCAGCCCCAGCATTTT.

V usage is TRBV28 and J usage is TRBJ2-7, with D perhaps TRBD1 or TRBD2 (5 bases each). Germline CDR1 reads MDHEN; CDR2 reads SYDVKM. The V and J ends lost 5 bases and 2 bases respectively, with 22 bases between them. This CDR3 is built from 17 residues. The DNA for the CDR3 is TGTGCCAGCAGTATGGGGGTTCGGGCTAGCTGGACCTACGAGCAGTACTTC. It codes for CASSMGVRASWTYEQYF.

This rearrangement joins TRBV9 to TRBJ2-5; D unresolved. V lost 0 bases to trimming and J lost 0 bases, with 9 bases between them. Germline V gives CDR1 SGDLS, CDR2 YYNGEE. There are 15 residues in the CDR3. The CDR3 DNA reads TGTGCCAGCAGCGTAGGAGGCAGAAACCAAGAGACCCAGTACTTC. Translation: CASSVGGRNQETQYF.

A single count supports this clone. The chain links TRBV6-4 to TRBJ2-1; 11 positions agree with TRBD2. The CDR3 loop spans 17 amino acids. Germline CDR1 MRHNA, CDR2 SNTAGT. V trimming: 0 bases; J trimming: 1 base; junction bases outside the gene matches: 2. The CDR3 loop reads CASSDSSGRASYNEQFF. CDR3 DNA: TGTGCCAGCAGTGACTCTAGCGGGAGGGCTTCCTACAATGAGCAGTTCTTC.

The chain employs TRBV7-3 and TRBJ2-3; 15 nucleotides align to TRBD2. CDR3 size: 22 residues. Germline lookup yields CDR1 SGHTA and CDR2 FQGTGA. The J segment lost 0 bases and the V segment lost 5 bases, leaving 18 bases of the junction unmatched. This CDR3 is CASSAQPPGLAGGPTSTDTQYF. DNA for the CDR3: TGTGCCAGCAGCGCCCAACCTCCGGGACTAGCGGGGGGCCCGACTAGCACAGATACGCAGTATTTT.

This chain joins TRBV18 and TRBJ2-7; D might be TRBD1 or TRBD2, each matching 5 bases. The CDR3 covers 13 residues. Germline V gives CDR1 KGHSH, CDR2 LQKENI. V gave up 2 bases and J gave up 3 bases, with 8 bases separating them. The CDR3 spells CASSPGGGYEQYF. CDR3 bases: TGTGCCAGCTCACCAGGGGGTGGCTACGAGCAGTACTTC. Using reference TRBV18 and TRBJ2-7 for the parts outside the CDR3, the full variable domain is NAGVMQNPRHLVRRRGQEARLRCSPMKGHSHVYWYRQLPEEGLKFMVYLQKENIIDESGMPKERFSAEFPKEGPSILRIQQVVRGDSAAYFCASSPGGGYEQYFGPGTRLTVT.

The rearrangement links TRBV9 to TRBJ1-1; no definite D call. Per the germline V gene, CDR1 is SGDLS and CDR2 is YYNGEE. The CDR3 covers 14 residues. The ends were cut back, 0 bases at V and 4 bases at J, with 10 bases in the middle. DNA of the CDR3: TGTGCCAGCAGCGTAGGACCCGCCTTCACTGAAGCTTTCTTT. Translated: CASSVGPAFTEAFF.

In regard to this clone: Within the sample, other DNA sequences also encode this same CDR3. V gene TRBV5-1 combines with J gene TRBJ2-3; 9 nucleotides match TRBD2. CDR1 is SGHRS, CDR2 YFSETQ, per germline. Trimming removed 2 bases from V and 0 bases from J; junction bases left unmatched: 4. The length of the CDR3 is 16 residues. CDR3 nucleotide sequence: TGCGCCAGCAGCTTCTTAGCGGGGGTGAGCACAGATACGCAGTATTTT. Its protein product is CASSFLAGVSTDTQYF.

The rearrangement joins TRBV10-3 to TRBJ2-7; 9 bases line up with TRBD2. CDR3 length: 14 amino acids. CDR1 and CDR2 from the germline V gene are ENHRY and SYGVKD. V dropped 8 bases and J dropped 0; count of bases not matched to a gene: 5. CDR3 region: CAIGLSGGSYEQYF. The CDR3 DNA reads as TGTGCCATCGGGCTTAGCGGGGGCTCCTACGAGCAGTACTTC.

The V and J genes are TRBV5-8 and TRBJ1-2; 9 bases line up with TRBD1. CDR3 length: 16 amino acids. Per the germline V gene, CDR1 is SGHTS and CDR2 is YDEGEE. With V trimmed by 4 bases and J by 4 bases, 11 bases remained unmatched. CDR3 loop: CASSRTGVVVGYGYTF. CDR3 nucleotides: TGTGCCAGCAGCAGGACAGGGGTCGTTGTTGGCTATGGCTACACCTTC.

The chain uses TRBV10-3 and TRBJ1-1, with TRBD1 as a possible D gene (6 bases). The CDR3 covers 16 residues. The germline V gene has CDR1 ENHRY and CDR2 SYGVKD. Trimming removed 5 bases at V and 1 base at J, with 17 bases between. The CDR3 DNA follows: TGTGCCATCAGTACAAGGAGGGGGGCCTCGAACACTGAAGCTTTCTTT. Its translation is CAISTRRGASNTEAFF.

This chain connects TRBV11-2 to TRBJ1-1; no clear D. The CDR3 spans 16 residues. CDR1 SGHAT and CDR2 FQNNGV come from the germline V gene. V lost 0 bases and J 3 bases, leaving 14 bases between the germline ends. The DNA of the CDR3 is TGTGCCAGCAGCTTAGATTTAGGCTTTAGAGACACTGAAGCTTTCTTT. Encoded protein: CASSLDLGFRDTEAFF.

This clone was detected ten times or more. The CDR3 loop is CASRGDINQSPLHF. CDR3 sequence (DNA): TGCGCCAGCAGGGGGGACATAAACCAGTCACCCCTCCACTTT. The rearrangement links TRBV5-1 to TRBJ1-6, with TRBD1 as a possible D gene (6 bases). The V gene lost 5 bases and the J gene lost 10 bases, with 16 bases spanning the gap. The CDR3 contains 14 residues. Looked up from germline, CDR1 is SGHRS and CDR2 is YFSETQ.